The 9 T cell receptor beta chains given below trace back to one sample, sequenced in a study of blood T cell repertoires in COVID-19. Here immunoSEQ multiplex PCR was the method, and the copy in TCRdb shows in-frame clones only, minus some. The sample lists tens of thousands of clones; over 90% were seen once. Input material: peripheral blood. The receptors here all came from a human donor in a cohort sampled during active COVID-19.

CDR3 DNA sequence: TGTGCCAGCAGCTCCACCATGACAGTCATAGGGGCCTACGAGCAGTACTTC. This gives the protein CASSSTMTVIGAYEQYF. The chain links TRBV5-8 to TRBJ2-7; perhaps TRBD1 as D (5 bases). V gave up 3 bases and J gave up 2 bases, with 21 bases separating them. This CDR3 region has 17 residues. Germline V gene sequence: CDR1 SGHTS, CDR2 YDEGEE.

The chain has TRBV21-1 and TRBJ2-2; the table calls TRBD1, which could not be checked here. TRBV21-1 is a pseudogene segment. The CDR3 extends over 14 amino acids. CDR3 loop: CASNRCGNTGELFF. In DNA form, the CDR3 reads TGTGCCAGCAACAGGTGTGGGAACACCGGGGAGCTGTTTTTT.

This chain uses TRBV15 with TRBJ2-2; a possible D gene is TRBD2 (5 bases). CDR3 size: 15 residues. The germline gives CDR1 LNHNV, CDR2 YYDKDF (reference sequence). Deletions cut 4 bases from V and 6 bases from J, with 15 bases between. The CDR3 region is CATSNPGTAAGELFF. In DNA form, the CDR3 reads TGTGCCACCAGCAACCCGGGAACGGCGGCCGGGGAGCTGTTTTTT.

The chain combines TRBV5-1 with TRBJ2-3; D not resolved. Trimming removed 2 bases from V and 7 bases from J, with 5 bases in between. The CDR3 totals 11 residues. Germline lookup yields CDR1 SGHRS and CDR2 YFSETQ. CDR3 bases: TGCGCCAGCAGCTTTAGAAATACGCAGTATTTT. Amino acids: CASSFRNTQYF.

The chain carries TRBV2 and TRBJ2-1, with a possible D match to TRBD2 (6 bases). The CDR3 sequence is 15 residues long. The germline V and J ends were trimmed by 1 base and 3 bases, with 10 bases remaining between them. Germline values: CDR1 SNHLY, CDR2 FYNNEI. The CDR3 reads CASSEVGGLYNEQFF. The CDR3 bases are TGTGCCAGCAGTGAAGTGGGGGGACTCTACAATGAGCAGTTCTTC.

V usage is TRBV27 and J usage is TRBJ1-4, with D uncertain. The V and J ends lost 5 bases and 4 bases respectively, with 14 bases between them. This CDR3 has 15 residues. Germline CDR1 and CDR2: MNHEY and SMNVEV (reference sequence). This CDR3 is CASSTTGGLNEKLFF. The CDR3 DNA follows: TGTGCCAGCAGTACCACGGGAGGCCTTAATGAAAAACTGTTTTTT.

The chain links TRBV5-4 to TRBJ1-5; TRBD1 agrees at 11 bases. The CDR3 is 15 residues long. Per germline, CDR1 SGHNT and CDR2 YYREEE (reference sequence). V shed 4 bases and J 4 bases; nucleotides not matched to a gene: 4. CDR3 residues: CASSRGTGGNQPQHF. The CDR3, as DNA: TGTGCCAGCAGCCGAGGGACAGGGGGGAATCAGCCCCAGCATTTT.

The chain links TRBV6-5 to TRBJ2-5, with TRBD2 matching over 9 bases. Trimming at V came to 6 bases and at J to 2 bases, leaving 4 bases not matched to a gene. The germline V gene encodes CDR1 MNHEY and CDR2 SVGAGI. CDR3 length: 14 residues. The CDR3 spells CASRASGIQETQYF. The CDR3, as DNA: TGTGCCAGCAGGGCTAGCGGGATACAAGAGACCCAGTACTTC.

The gene calls are TRBV4-1 and TRBJ2-1; unclear D gene. Trimming left V 0 bases short and J 7 bases short, with 4 bases between. CDR3 length: 12 residues. Per germline, CDR1 MGHRA and CDR2 YSYEKL. The DNA for the CDR3 is TGCGCCAGCAGCCAAGACGGTAATGAGCAGTTCTTC. It yields the protein CASSQDGNEQFF.